This TCR beta chain was identified during a study of technical replicates of blood from four donors. Some clones are missing from TCRdb's copy, which holds only in-frame ones; the method was immunoSEQ multiplex PCR. The sample carries under 95,000 clones, 95% recorded once. The CDR3 has 16 residues. Germline V gene sequence: CDR1 MNHEY, CDR2 SMNVEV (reference sequence). Trimming left V 7 bases short and J 0 bases short, with 16 bases between. The receptor was isolated from a human donor in good health. Material: T cells isolated from PBMCs. The V and J genes are TRBV27 and TRBJ2-1, with D possibly matching TRBD1 (6 bases). Here the CDR3 reads CASNLYRVPSYNEQFF. CDR3 sequence (DNA): TGTGCCAGCAACCTCTACAGGGTCCCCTCCTACAATGAGCAGTTCTTC.